Listed here is a single T cell receptor beta chain. Antigen unknown. The sample comes from a study of identical twins. Notes on the study in general: Conclusions came from cross-sectional statistical analysis, not from following the same donors. Insertion counts were lower in abundant cord blood beta clonotypes, a trend that memory repertoires did not show. Twin-shared out-of-frame alpha sequences showed excess low generation probability.

Germline lookup yields CDR1 SGHAT and CDR2 FQNNGV. The CDR3 runs 15 residues. The junction had 3 bases not matched to a gene; V was cut back by 3 bases and J by 2 bases. The authors used template switching to add a universal primer site and gave cDNA unique molecular identifiers. TCRdb processed the 5' RACE reads anew with MiXCR; each CDR3 protein has one entry. The table includes around 240,000 distinct CDR3 sequences, roughly 7% detected once. A further study also used this sample, focusing on yellow fever vaccine responses in identical twins.

Source material: memory (CD45RO+) T cells sorted from blood. This chain links TRBV11-2 with TRBJ2-1; 8 bases line up with TRBD2. The clonotype originates from a woman in her late teens or twenties in good health. The CDR3: CASSLTSATYNEQFF. Written as DNA, the CDR3 is TGTGCCAGCAGCTTGACTAGCGCCACCTACAATGAGCAGTTCTTC.